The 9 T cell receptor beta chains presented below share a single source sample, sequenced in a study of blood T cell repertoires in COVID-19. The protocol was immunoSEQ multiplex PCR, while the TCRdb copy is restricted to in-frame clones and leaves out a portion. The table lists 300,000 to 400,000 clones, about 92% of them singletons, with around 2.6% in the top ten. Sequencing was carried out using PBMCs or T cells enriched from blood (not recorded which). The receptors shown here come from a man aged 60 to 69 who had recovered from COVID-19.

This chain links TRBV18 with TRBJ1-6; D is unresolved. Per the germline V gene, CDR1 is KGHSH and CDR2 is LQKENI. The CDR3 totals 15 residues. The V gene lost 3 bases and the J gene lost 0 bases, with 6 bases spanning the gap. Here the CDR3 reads CASSPLDSYNSPLHF. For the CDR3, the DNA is TGTGCCAGCTCACCTTTAGACTCCTATAATTCACCCCTCCACTTT.

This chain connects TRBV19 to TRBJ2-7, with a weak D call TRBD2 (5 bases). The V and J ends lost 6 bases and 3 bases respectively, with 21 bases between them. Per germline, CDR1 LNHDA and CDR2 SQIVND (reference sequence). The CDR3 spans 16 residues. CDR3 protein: CASRPHGEPPSYEQYF. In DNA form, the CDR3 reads TGTGCCAGTAGGCCACACGGGGAGCCTCCCAGCTACGAGCAGTACTTC.

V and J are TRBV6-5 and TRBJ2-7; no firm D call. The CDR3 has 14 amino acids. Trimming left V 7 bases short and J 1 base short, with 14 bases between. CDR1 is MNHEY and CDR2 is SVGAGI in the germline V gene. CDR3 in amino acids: CASIQADPSYEQYF. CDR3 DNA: TGTGCCAGCATTCAGGCCGACCCTTCCTACGAGCAGTACTTC.

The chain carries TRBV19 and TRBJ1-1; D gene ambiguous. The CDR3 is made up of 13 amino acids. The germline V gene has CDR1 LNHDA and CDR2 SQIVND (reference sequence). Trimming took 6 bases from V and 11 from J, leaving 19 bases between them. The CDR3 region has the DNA TGTGCCAGTAGCCAAAGTGCAGGCAGAGGGGCTTTCTTT. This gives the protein CASSQSAGRGAFF.

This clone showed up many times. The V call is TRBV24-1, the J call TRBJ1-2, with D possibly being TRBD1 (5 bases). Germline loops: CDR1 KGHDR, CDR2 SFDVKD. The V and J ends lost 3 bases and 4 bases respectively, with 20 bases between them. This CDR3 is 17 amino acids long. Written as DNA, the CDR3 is TGTGCCACCAGTGATGCCGCGGGGGGAAAGGAGCCCTATGGCTACACCTTC. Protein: CATSDAAGGKEPYGYTF.

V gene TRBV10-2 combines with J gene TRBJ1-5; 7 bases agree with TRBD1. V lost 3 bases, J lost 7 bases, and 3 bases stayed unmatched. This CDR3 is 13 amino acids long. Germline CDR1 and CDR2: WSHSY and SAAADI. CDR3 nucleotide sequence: TGCGCCAGCAGTGATCAGGGGGGACAGCCCCAGCATTTT. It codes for CASSDQGGQPQHF.

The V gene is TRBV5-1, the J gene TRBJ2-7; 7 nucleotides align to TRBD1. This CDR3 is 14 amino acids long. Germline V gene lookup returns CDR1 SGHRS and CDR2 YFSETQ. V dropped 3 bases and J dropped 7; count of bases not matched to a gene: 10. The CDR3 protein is CASSYRQGPREQYF. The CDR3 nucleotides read TGCGCCAGCAGCTATAGACAGGGACCTCGGGAGCAGTACTTC.

CDR3 residues: CASSLTGYEQYF. In nucleotides, the CDR3 is TGCGCCAGCAGCTTAACAGGGTACGAGCAGTACTTC. J is TRBJ2-7 and V is TRBV5-1, with a possible D match to TRBD1 (6 bases). V was trimmed by 2 bases and J by 4 bases, leaving 7 bases between them. There are 12 residues in the CDR3. CDR1 and CDR2 (germline): SGHRS, YFSETQ.

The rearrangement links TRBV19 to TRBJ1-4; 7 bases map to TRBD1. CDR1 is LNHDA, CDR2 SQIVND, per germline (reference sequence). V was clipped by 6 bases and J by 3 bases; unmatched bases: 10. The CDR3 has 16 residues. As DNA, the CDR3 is TGTGCCAGTAGGCAAAGGACACAGGGGCCTAATGAAAAACTGTTTTTT. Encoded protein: CASRQRTQGPNEKLFF.